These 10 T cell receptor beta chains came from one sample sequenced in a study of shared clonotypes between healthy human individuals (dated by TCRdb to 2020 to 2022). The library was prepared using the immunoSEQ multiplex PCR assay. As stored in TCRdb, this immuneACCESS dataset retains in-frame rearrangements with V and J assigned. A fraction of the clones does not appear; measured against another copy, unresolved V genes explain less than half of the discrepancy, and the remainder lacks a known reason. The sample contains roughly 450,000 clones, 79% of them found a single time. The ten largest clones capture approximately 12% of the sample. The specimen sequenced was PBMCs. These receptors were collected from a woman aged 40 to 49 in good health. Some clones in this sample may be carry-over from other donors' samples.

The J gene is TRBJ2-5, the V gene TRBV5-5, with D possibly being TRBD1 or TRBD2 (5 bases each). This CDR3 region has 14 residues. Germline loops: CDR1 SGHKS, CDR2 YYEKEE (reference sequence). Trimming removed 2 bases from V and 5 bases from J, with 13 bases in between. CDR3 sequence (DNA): TGTGCCAGCAGCTTTTGGGGGATCGGTGAGACCCAGTACTTC. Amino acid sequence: CASSFWGIGETQYF.

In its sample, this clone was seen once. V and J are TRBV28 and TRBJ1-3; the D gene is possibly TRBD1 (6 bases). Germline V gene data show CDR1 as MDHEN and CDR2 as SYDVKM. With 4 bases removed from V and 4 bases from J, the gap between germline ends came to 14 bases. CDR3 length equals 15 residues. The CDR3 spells CASSSPDSWGNTIYF. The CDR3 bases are TGTGCCAGCAGTTCCCCGGACAGTTGGGGAAACACCATATATTTT.

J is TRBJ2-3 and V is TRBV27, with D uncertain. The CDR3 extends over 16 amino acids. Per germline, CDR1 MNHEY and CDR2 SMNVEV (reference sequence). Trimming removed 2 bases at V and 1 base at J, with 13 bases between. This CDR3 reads CASSLDVLERTDTQYF. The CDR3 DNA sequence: TGTGCCAGCAGTTTAGATGTGCTCGAGCGCACAGATACGCAGTATTTT.

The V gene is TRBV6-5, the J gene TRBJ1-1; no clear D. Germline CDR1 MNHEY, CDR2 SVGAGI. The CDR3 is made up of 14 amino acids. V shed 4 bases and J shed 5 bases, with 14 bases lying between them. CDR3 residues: CASSFRRSWTEAFF. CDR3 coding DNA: TGTGCCAGCAGTTTCAGGAGATCGTGGACTGAAGCTTTCTTT.

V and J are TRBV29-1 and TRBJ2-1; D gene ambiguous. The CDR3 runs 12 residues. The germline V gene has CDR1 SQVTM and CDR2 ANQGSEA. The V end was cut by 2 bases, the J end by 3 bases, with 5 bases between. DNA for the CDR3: TGCAGCGTTGAATTTTACTACAATGAGCAGTTCTTC. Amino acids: CSVEFYYNEQFF.

In nucleotides, the CDR3 is TGTGCCAGCAGCTCCGGCTTGGGACTCAATGAAAAACTGTTTTTT. Encoded protein: CASSSGLGLNEKLFF. This chain connects TRBV7-8 to TRBJ1-4, with D possibly matching TRBD1 (5 bases). CDR1 is SGHVS, CDR2 FQNEAQ, per germline. This CDR3 region has 15 residues. Trimming removed 4 bases from V and 5 bases from J, with 14 bases in between.

CDR3 in DNA: TGTGCCAGCAGCCAATCTCCCCCGCTAGCGGGGACGAACAATGAGCAGTTCTTC. Its translation: CASSQSPPLAGTNNEQFF. The chain employs TRBV4-2 and TRBJ2-1, with 9 bases identical to TRBD2. J lost 5 bases, V lost 2 bases, and 13 bases had no gene match. This CDR3 contains 18 residues. Germline V gene lookup returns CDR1 LGHNA and CDR2 YNFKEQ.

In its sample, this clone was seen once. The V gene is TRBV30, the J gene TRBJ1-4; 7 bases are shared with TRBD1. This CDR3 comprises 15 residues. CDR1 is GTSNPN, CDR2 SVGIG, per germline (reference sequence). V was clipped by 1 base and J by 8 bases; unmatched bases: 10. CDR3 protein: CAWSGDRDFEEKLFF. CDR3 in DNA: TGTGCCTGGAGTGGAGACAGGGACTTTGAAGAAAAACTGTTTTTT.

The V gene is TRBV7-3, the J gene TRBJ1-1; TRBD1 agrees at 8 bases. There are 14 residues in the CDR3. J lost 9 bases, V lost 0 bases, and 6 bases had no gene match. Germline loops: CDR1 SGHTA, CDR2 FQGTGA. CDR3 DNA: TGTGCCAGCAGCTTAACGGAGTGGGACAGGCAAGCTTTCTTT. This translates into CASSLTEWDRQAFF. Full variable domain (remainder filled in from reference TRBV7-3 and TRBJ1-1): GAGVSQTPSNKVTEKGKYVELRCDPISGHTALYWYRQSLGQGPEFLIYFQGTGAADDSGLPNDRFFAVRPEGSVSTLKIQRTERGDSAVYLCASSLTEWDRQAFFGQGTRLTVV.

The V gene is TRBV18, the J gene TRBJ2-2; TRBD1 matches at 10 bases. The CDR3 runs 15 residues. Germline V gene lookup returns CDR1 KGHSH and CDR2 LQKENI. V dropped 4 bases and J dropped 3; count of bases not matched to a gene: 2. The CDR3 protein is CASSLGQGDTGELFF. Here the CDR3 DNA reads TGTGCCAGCTCACTAGGACAGGGGGACACCGGGGAGCTGTTTTTT. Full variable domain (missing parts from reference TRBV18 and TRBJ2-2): NAGVMQNPRHLVRRRGQEARLRCSPMKGHSHVYWYRQLPEEGLKFMVYLQKENIIDESGMPKERFSAEFPKEGPSILRIQQVVRGDSAAYFCASSLGQGDTGELFFGEGSRLTVL.